This record covers a single T cell receptor beta chain. The antigen remains unidentified. Germline V gene sequence: CDR1 SGHTA, CDR2 FQGNSA. V was pared by 5 bases and J by 5 bases, with 19 bases between. CDR3 size: 15 residues. These data belong to a study of blood T cells in healthy people across ages. Study-wide points: Percentage of naive T cells showed a strong correlation with TCR beta diversity.

A second PCR, run for about 7 to 11 cycles, used a sample-barcoded 5' primer plus a J-beta primer mix. Each cDNA molecule, via a template-switch adaptor with 12 random nucleotides, was tagged. TCRdb passed the 5' RACE reads through MiXCR, listing each CDR3 protein once. The sample yields under 2,000,000 distinct CDR3 sequences, just under 50% seen once. The TCR originated in a woman between 35 and 50 years old in good health. The sequencing sample was made of blood. The gene calls are TRBV7-2 and TRBJ2-7, with no clear D. The CDR3, as DNA: TGTGCCAGCAGCAAAGATAACGCTTATGCCAACGAGCAGTACTTC. This sequence encodes CASSKDNAYANEQYF.